This TCR beta chain was retrieved from a study of blood T cell repertoires in COVID-19. In the original workflow: Reference gene primers were amplified, and this amplification served to estimate nucleated cell counts. Assay used: immunoSEQ multiplex PCR; TCRdb lists only in-frame clones, some missing. V and J calls and clone size are those listed in that table; D and trimming were worked out from the DNA. The sample consists of approximately 240,000 clones, 83% of them appearing once. Trimming at V came to 5 bases and at J to 1 base, leaving 6 bases not matched to a gene. Germline-derived CDR1 and CDR2 are LNHDA and SQIVND (reference sequence). This CDR3 is built from 16 residues.

The TCR sequence derives from a human donor in a cohort sampled during active COVID-19. The V gene is TRBV19, the J gene TRBJ2-1, with 9 bases identical to TRBD2. The material sequenced was peripheral blood. The CDR3: CASSPFSGGSYNEQFF. CDR3 DNA: TGTGCCAGTAGTCCTTTTAGCGGGGGATCCTACAATGAGCAGTTCTTC.